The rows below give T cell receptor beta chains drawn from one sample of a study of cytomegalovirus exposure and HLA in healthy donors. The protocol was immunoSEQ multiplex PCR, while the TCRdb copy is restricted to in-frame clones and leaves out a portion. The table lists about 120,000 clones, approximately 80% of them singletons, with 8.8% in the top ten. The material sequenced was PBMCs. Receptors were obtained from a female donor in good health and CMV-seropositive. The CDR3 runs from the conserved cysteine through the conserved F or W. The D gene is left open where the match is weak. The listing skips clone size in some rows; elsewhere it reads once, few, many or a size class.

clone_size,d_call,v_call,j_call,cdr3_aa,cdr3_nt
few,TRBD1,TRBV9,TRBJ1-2,CASSVAPTGGAGGYTF,TGTGCCAGCAGCGTAGCCCCAACAGGGGGCGCGGGTGGCTACACCTTC
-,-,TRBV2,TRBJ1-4,CASTRGGSINEKLFF,TGTGCCAGCACTCGGGGAGGGTCGATAAATGAAAAACTGTTTTTT
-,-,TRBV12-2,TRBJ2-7,CASRLRTVAYRGRNEQYF,TGTGCAAGTCGCTTAAGAACGGTCGCTTACAGGGGGCGGAACGAGCAGTACTTC
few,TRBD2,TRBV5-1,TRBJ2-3,CASSFTSGGAIDTQYF,TGCGCCAGCAGCTTTACTAGCGGGGGGGCAATAGATACGCAGTATTTT
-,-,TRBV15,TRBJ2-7,CATSRSPGGPYEQYF,TGTGCCACCAGCAGAAGTCCCGGGGGGCCCTACGAGCAGTACTTC
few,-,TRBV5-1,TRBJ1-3,CASRQILSGNTIYF,TGCGCCAGCAGGCAGATCCTCTCTGGAAACACCATATATTTT
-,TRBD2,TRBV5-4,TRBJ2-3,CASSLRLAGGPDTQYF,TGTGCCAGCAGCTTGCGGCTAGCGGGGGGGCCGGATACGCAGTATTTT
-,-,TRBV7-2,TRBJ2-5,CASSLGPDQETQYF,TGTGCCAGCAGCTTAGGCCCAGACCAAGAGACCCAGTACTTC
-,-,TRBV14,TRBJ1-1,CASSQDRGEAFF,TGTGCCAGCAGCCAAGATCGAGGAGAAGCTTTCTTT
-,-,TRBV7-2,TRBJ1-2,CASSLGLRGLVGYTF,TGTGCCAGCAGCTTAGGGCTCAGGGGTCTAGTTGGCTACACCTTC
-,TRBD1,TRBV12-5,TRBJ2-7,CASGLTTGMVEQYF,TGTGCTAGTGGACTAACGACAGGGATGGTCGAGCAGTACTTC
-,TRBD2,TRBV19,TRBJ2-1,CASRGGLAGGNEQFF,TGTGCCAGTCGAGGAGGACTAGCGGGGGGGAATGAGCAGTTCTTC
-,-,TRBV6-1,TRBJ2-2,CASRSHGNTGELFF,TGTGCCAGCAGGTCCCACGGGAACACCGGGGAGCTGTTTTTT
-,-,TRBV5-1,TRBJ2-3,CASSLSGGFMNTQYF,TGCGCCAGCAGCTTGTCCGGGGGTTTCATGAATACGCAGTATTTT
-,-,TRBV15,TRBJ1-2,CATSRGGAGYTF,TGTGCCACCAGCAGAGGGGGAGCGGGCTACACCTTC
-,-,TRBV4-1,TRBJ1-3,CASRDNSGNTIYF,TGCGCCAGCAGGGACAACTCTGGAAACACCATATATTTT
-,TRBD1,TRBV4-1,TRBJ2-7,CASSRGQGNSYEQYF,TGCGCCAGCAGCCGAGGACAGGGGAACTCCTACGAGCAGTACTTC
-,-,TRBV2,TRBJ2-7,CASNQGFGEQYF,TGTGCCAGCAATCAGGGGTTCGGCGAGCAGTACTTC
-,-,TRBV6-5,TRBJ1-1,CASTSQGGRSGAFF,TGTGCCAGCACATCCCAAGGCGGCAGATCCGGAGCTTTCTTT
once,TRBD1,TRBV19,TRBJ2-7,CASSIAPIQTGGYEQYF,TGTGCCAGTAGTATCGCGCCTATTCAGACAGGGGGCTACGAGCAGTACTTC
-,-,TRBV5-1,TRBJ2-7,CASSLGGVSSYEQYF,TGCGCCAGCAGCTTGGGCGGGGTGAGCTCCTACGAGCAGTACTTC
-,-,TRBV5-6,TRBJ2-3,CASSLWEASTDTQYF,TGTGCCAGCAGCTTGTGGGAGGCATCCACAGATACGCAGTATTTT
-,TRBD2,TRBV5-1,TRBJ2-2,CASSLVLAGAGELFF,TGCGCCAGCAGCTTGGTCCTAGCGGGGGCCGGGGAGCTGTTTTTT
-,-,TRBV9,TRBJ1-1,CASSRRGVNTEAFF,TGTGCCAGCAGCCGTCGGGGGGTGAACACTGAAGCTTTCTTT
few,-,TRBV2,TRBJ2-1,CASSLDYFEQFF,TGTGCCAGCAGCCTGGACTACTTTGAGCAGTTCTTC
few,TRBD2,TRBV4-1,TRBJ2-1,CASSQERGVRNEQFF,TGCGCCAGCAGCCAAGAGCGGGGGGTCCGCAATGAGCAGTTCTTC
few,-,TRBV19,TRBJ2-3,CAVSSASTDTQYF,TGTGCCGTTAGCTCCGCTAGCACAGATACGCAGTATTTT
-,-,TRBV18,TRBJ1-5,CASSPESDQPQHF,TGTGCCAGCTCGCCTGAATCAGATCAGCCCCAGCATTTT
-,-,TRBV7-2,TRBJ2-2,CASSLRTVNTGELFF,TGTGCCAGCAGCTTACGAACGGTTAATACCGGGGAGCTGTTTTTT
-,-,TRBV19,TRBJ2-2,CASSINSPTGELFF,TGTGCCAGTAGTATAAACAGTCCCACCGGGGAGCTGTTTTTT
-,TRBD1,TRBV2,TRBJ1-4,CASRDRDRPGEKLFF,TGTGCCAGCAGGGACCGGGACAGGCCGGGTGAAAAACTGTTTTTT
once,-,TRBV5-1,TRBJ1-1,CASSTLETASEAFF,TGCGCCAGCAGCACCCTAGAGACAGCATCTGAAGCTTTCTTT
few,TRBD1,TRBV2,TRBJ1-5,CASSRQGASNQPQHF,TGTGCCAGCAGTAGACAGGGGGCGAGCAATCAGCCCCAGCATTTT
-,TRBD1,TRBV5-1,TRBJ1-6,CASSPDRGNSPLHF,TGCGCCAGCAGTCCGGACAGGGGAAATTCACCCCTCCACTTT
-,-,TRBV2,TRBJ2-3,CASSERLTDPTDTQYF,TGTGCCAGCAGTGAGAGACTAACCGATCCCACAGATACGCAGTATTTT
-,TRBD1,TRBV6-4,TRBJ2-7,CASSADGTGGYEQYF,TGTGCCAGCAGTGCCGACGGGACAGGGGGCTACGAGCAGTACTTC
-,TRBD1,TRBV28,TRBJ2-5,CASSGNRGEETQYF,TGTGCCAGCTCAGGTAACAGGGGCGAGGAGACCCAGTACTTC
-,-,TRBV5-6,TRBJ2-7,CASSLAGRTYEQYF,TGTGCCAGCAGCTTGGCGGGGAGAACCTACGAGCAGTACTTC
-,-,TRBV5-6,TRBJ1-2,CASSLVTGPGYTF,TGTGCCAGCAGCTTGGTAACGGGTCCCGGCTACACCTTC
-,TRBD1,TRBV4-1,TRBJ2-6,CASSQDPGQADSGANVLTF,TGCGCCAGCAGCCAAGATCCGGGACAGGCAGATTCTGGGGCCAACGTCCTGACTTTC
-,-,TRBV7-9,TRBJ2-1,CASSLGAGYNEQFF,TGTGCCAGCAGCTTGGGGGCAGGCTACAATGAGCAGTTCTTC
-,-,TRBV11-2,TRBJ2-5,CASSSVWGWAGRGETQYF,TGTGCCAGCAGTTCCGTTTGGGGGTGGGCGGGGAGAGGTGAGACCCAGTACTTC